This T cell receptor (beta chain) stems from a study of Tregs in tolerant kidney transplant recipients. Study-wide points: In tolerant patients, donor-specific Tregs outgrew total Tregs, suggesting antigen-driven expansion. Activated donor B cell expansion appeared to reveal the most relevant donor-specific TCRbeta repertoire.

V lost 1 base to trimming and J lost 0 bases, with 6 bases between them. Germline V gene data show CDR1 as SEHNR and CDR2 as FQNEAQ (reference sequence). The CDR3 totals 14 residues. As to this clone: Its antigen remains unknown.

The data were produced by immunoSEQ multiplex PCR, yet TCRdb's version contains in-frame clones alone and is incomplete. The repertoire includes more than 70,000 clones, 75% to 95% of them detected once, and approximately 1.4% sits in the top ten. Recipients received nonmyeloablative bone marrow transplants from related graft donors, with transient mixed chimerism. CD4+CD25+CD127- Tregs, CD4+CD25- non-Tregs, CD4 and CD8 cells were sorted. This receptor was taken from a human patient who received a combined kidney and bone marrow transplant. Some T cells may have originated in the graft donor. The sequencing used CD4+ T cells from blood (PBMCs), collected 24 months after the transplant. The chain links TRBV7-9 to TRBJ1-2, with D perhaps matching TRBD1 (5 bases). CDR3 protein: CASSLGDSNYGYTF. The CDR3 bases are TGTGCCAGCAGCTTAGGGGACTCTAACTATGGCTACACCTTC.